This TCR beta chain is drawn from a study of long-term antiretroviral therapy in people with HIV. This CDR3 contains 13 residues. Germline-derived CDR1 and CDR2 are KGHSH and LQKENI. V lost 3 bases to trimming and J lost 9 bases, with 13 bases between them. Researchers report immunoSEQ v3.0 was run at survey level. Using immunoSEQ multiplex PCR, the repertoire was profiled, and TCRdb retains in-frame clones only, with some absent. The sample lists under 50,000 clones, 85% to 95% seen once, with 2% to 2.5% in the top ten. Every donor had one or more pre-ART and two or more post-ART PBMC samples. The chain couples TRBV18 to TRBJ2-3; D remains unclear. This receptor was identified in a man aged 25-45 years with HIV. The material sequenced was unsorted PBMCs, taken 9.2 years after starting antiretroviral therapy. The chain's CDR3 is CASSPTTGETQYF. In DNA, the CDR3 is TGTGCCAGCTCACCCACAACGGGTGAGACGCAGTATTTT.